The clone carrying this T cell receptor (beta chain) was picked up one time. This sample was included in a study of blood T cell repertoires in COVID-19. Measured with immunoSEQ multiplex PCR; TCRdb has only the in-frame clones, and not every one. The sample contains 650,000 to 800,000 clones, about 90% of which appear only once. Germline V gene sequence: CDR1 SGHTA, CDR2 FQGNSA. The CDR3 extends over 19 amino acids. After removal of 3 bases from V and 2 bases from J, the junction contained 16 bases not matched to a gene. The gene calls are TRBV7-2 and TRBJ2-3; 8 bases match TRBD1. The origin of this receptor is a young woman with acute or convalescent COVID-19. The sample was peripheral blood. In nucleotides, the CDR3 is TGTGCCAGCAGCTTGATCTCGGGGATGGGCAGGGGGCTCACAGATACGCAGTATTTT. Translating gives CASSLISGMGRGLTDTQYF.